These T cell receptor beta chains were read from a single sample in a study of cytomegalovirus exposure and HLA in healthy donors. Here immunoSEQ multiplex PCR was the method, and the copy in TCRdb shows in-frame clones only, minus some. The repertoire holds about 190,000 clones, with about four fifths as singletons. The sample consisted of PBMCs. Every receptor here comes from a man aged 25-45 years in good health and CMV-seropositive. The CDR3 runs from the conserved cysteine through the conserved F or W. Fields, in order: V gene, D gene, clone size, J gene, CDR3 DNA, CDR3 protein. The D gene is left open where the match is weak. Size is stated for part of the rows, as once, few or many counts, or as a class when the clone is expanded.

V: TRBV4-2; D: TRBD2; size: few; J: TRBJ2-1; DNA: TGTGCCAGCGGGGCCGGGACTAGCGGGGGAAAAGAGCAGTTCTTC; CDR3: CASGAGTSGGKEQFF
V: TRBV6-5; D: -; size: -; J: TRBJ2-7; DNA: TGTGCCAGCAGTTACGGTCTAAACGGCGAGCAGTACTTC; CDR3: CASSYGLNGEQYF
V: TRBV4-1; D: -; size: -; J: TRBJ1-5; DNA: TGCGCCAGCAGCCGGCCGACAGGCGCTTATCAGCCCCAGCATTTT; CDR3: CASSRPTGAYQPQHF
V: TRBV7-6; D: TRBD2; size: -; J: TRBJ2-5; DNA: TGTGCCAGCAGCTTAGGGGCGGGGGTCCAAGAGACCCAGTACTTC; CDR3: CASSLGAGVQETQYF
V: TRBV9; D: TRBD1; size: -; J: TRBJ1-2; DNA: TGTGCCAGCAGCGCCCCAAGACAGGGAACTAACTATGGCTACACCTTC; CDR3: CASSAPRQGTNYGYTF
V: TRBV5-1; D: TRBD1; size: -; J: TRBJ2-7; DNA: TGCGCCAGCAGCAGGGACAGGGGTATCTACGAGCAGTACTTC; CDR3: CASSRDRGIYEQYF
V: TRBV19; D: -; size: few; J: TRBJ2-7; DNA: TGTGCCAGTAGTCCACGCCAGGGCTCCTACGAGCAGTACTTC; CDR3: CASSPRQGSYEQYF
V: TRBV6-1; D: -; size: -; J: TRBJ2-7; DNA: TGTGCCAGCAGCCGTACCTACGAGCAGTACTTC; CDR3: CASSRTYEQYF
V: TRBV30; D: -; size: -; J: TRBJ2-2; DNA: TGTGCCTGGAGTCGCTCGACACCGAGCACCGGGGAGCTGTTTTTT; CDR3: CAWSRSTPSTGELFF
V: TRBV13; D: TRBD1; size: -; J: TRBJ2-7; DNA: TGTGCCAGCAGCTTAGAGGGGGCGGGCCCGTCCTACGAGCAGTACTTC; CDR3: CASSLEGAGPSYEQYF
V: TRBV7-2; D: TRBD2; size: few; J: TRBJ2-5; DNA: TGTGCCAGCAGTTCCTCTCGACTAGCGGGACGGGAGACCCAGTACTTC; CDR3: CASSSSRLAGRETQYF
V: TRBV15; D: -; size: few; J: TRBJ1-5; DNA: TGTGCCACCAGCGCAGGGGTTGGCAATCAGCCCCAGCATTTT; CDR3: CATSAGVGNQPQHF
V: TRBV7-2; D: -; size: few; J: TRBJ2-7; DNA: TGTGCCAGCAGCTTGGATGGTGGGCAACTCTACGAGCAGTACTTC; CDR3: CASSLDGGQLYEQYF
V: TRBV27; D: TRBD1; size: few; J: TRBJ1-2; DNA: TGTGCCAGCAGTCCCCGGACAGGAGGCGCAGATGGTTATGGCTACACCTTC; CDR3: CASSPRTGGADGYGYTF
V: TRBV6-5; D: TRBD1; size: few; J: TRBJ2-5; DNA: TGTGCCAGCAGGGGGACAGGGAGGGAGACCCAGTACTTC; CDR3: CASRGTGRETQYF
V: TRBV5-4; D: TRBD1; size: -; J: TRBJ1-2; DNA: TGTGCCAGCAGCGTTAGACAGGGCTATGGCTACACCTTC; CDR3: CASSVRQGYGYTF
V: TRBV7-2; D: TRBD1; size: -; J: TRBJ1-2; DNA: TGTGCCAGCAGCTTAGGACAGGGGTCGTGGGGCTACACCTTC; CDR3: CASSLGQGSWGYTF
V: TRBV5-6; D: -; size: -; J: TRBJ2-3; DNA: TGTGCCAGCAGCGGCCCATACACAGATACGCAGTATTTT; CDR3: CASSGPYTDTQYF
V: TRBV5-1; D: -; size: few; J: TRBJ1-2; DNA: TGCGCCAGCAGAGAGGCAGCACAACCCTATGGTGGCTACACCTTC; CDR3: CASREAAQPYGGYTF
V: TRBV18; D: -; size: -; J: TRBJ1-1; DNA: TGTGCCAGCTCACCGCGCGGGGCCCTGAACACTGAAGCTTTCTTT; CDR3: CASSPRGALNTEAFF
V: TRBV19; D: TRBD1; size: -; J: TRBJ1-5; DNA: TGTGCCAGTAGTCTGCAGGGGGCGGGCAATCAGCCCCAGCATTTT; CDR3: CASSLQGAGNQPQHF
V: TRBV6-6; D: TRBD1; size: -; J: TRBJ1-5; DNA: TGTGCCAGCAGTTACAGGGGGCAGAATCAGCCCCAGCATTTT; CDR3: CASSYRGQNQPQHF
V: TRBV20-1; D: -; size: -; J: TRBJ2-7; DNA: TGCAGTGCTCGGACAGCCTACGAGCAGTACTTC; CDR3: CSARTAYEQYF
V: TRBV19; D: -; size: -; J: TRBJ1-1; DNA: TGTGCCAGTCGGGCGTTAGGGGTTCCTCGGGACACTGAAGCTTTCTTT; CDR3: CASRALGVPRDTEAFF
V: TRBV5-1; D: TRBD2; size: -; J: TRBJ2-5; DNA: TGCGCCAGCAGCGTCGGGACTAGCGGGGGACAAGAGACCCAGTACTTC; CDR3: CASSVGTSGGQETQYF
V: TRBV19; D: TRBD1; size: -; J: TRBJ2-2; DNA: TGTGCCAGTAGTAGAAGACAGGGGCCCAACACCGGGGAGCTGTTTTTT; CDR3: CASSRRQGPNTGELFF
V: TRBV5-4; D: TRBD1; size: -; J: TRBJ1-1; DNA: TGTGCCAGCAGCTTGCAGGGGGCTGGTGGCCTGAACACTGAAGCTTTCTTT; CDR3: CASSLQGAGGLNTEAFF
V: TRBV19; D: -; size: once; J: TRBJ1-6; DNA: TGTGCCAGCGGAGGGCACACAGCGCTACCCCTCCACTTT; CDR3: CASGGHTALPLHF
V: TRBV19; D: -; size: -; J: TRBJ2-7; DNA: TGTGCCAGTAGTATAACCGGGACCTACGAGCAGTACTTC; CDR3: CASSITGTYEQYF
V: TRBV27; D: TRBD1; size: -; J: TRBJ2-7; DNA: TGTGCCAGCAGGGGGACAGAAACGCCCTACGAGCAGTACTTC; CDR3: CASRGTETPYEQYF
V: TRBV6-5; D: -; size: -; J: TRBJ1-6; DNA: TGTGCCAGCAGTTATTTGGAGGGGCTGGTCAATTCACCCCTCCACTTT; CDR3: CASSYLEGLVNSPLHF
V: TRBV6-6; D: TRBD1; size: -; J: TRBJ2-7; DNA: TGTGCCAGCAGCCAACCTGGCAGGGGGCAGACCTACGAGCAGTACTTC; CDR3: CASSQPGRGQTYEQYF
V: TRBV30; D: TRBD1; size: -; J: TRBJ1-2; DNA: TGTGCCTGGAGTCCCGGGACAGGTTTCTATGGCTACACCTTC; CDR3: CAWSPGTGFYGYTF
V: TRBV19; D: TRBD1; size: -; J: TRBJ2-5; DNA: TGTGCCAGTAGTACCTCGGGACAGCAAGAGACCCAGTACTTC; CDR3: CASSTSGQQETQYF
V: TRBV7-9; D: -; size: -; J: TRBJ1-4; DNA: TGTGCCAGCAGCATAGTCGCTAATGAAAAACTGTTTTTT; CDR3: CASSIVANEKLFF
V: TRBV13; D: TRBD1; size: once; J: TRBJ2-1; DNA: TGTGCCAGCAGGGGGACAGCCTACAATGAGCAGTTCTTC; CDR3: CASRGTAYNEQFF
V: TRBV27; D: -; size: -; J: TRBJ1-6; DNA: TGTGCCAGCAGTTTAAAGACAGACTATAATTCACCCCTCCACTTT; CDR3: CASSLKTDYNSPLHF
V: TRBV5-1; D: -; size: -; J: TRBJ1-3; DNA: TGCGCCAGCAGCTCAGGGGCCGGACAGCCCTCTGGAAACACCATATATTTT; CDR3: CASSSGAGQPSGNTIYF
V: TRBV30; D: -; size: -; J: TRBJ2-4; DNA: TGTGCCTGGAGTTTTCCTACCCTCAACTTAGCCAAAAACATTCAGTACTTC; CDR3: CAWSFPTLNLAKNIQYF
V: TRBV28; D: TRBD2; size: medium-sized; J: TRBJ2-7; DNA: TGTGCCAGCAGTTTATTCGATATGCGGGGGGAGCAGTACTTC; CDR3: CASSLFDMRGEQYF
V: TRBV11-2; D: -; size: few; J: TRBJ2-1; DNA: TGTGCCAGCAGCACTCTCCGGAGTAGAAGCAATGAGCAGTTCTTC; CDR3: CASSTLRSRSNEQFF
V: TRBV4-3; D: -; size: -; J: TRBJ2-1; DNA: TGCGCCAGCAGTAAAAGCTATGAGCAGTTCTTC; CDR3: CASSKSYEQFF
V: TRBV4-1; D: -; size: -; J: TRBJ1-2; DNA: TGCGCCAGCAGCCAAGTCTTGACAGAATATGGCTACACCTTC; CDR3: CASSQVLTEYGYTF
V: TRBV19; D: -; size: -; J: TRBJ2-1; DNA: TGTGCCAGTAGTACCTTAGCGGTTTGGGATGAGCAGTTCTTC; CDR3: CASSTLAVWDEQFF
V: TRBV19; D: TRBD1; size: -; J: TRBJ1-2; DNA: TGTGCCAGTAGTATACGGGGACAGGGAGGCTATGGCTACACCTTC; CDR3: CASSIRGQGGYGYTF